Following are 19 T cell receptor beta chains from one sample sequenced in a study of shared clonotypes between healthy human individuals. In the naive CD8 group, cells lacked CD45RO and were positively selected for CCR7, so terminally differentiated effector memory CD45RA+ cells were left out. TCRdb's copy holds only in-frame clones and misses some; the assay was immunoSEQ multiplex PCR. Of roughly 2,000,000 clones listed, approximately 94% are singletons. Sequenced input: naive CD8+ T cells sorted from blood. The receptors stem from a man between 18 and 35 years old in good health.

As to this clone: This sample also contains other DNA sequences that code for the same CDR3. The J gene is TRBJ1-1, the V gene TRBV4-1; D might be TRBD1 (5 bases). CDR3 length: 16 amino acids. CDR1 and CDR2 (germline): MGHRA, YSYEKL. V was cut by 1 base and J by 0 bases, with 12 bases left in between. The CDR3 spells CASSQVGGGMNTEAFF. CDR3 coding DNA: TGCGCCAGCAGCCAAGTTGGGGGTGGGATGAACACTGAAGCTTTCTTT.

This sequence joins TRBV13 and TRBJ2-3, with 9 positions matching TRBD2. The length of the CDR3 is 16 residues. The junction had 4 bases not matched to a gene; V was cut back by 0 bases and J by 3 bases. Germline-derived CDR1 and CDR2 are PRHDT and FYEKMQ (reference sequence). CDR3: CASSLGLAGDTDTQYF. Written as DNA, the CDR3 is TGTGCCAGCAGCTTAGGATTAGCGGGGGATACAGATACGCAGTATTTT.

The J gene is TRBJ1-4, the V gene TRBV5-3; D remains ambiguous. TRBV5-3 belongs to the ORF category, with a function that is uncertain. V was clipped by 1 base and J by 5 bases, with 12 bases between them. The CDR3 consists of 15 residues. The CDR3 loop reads CARSLRARVNEKLFF. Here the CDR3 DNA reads TGTGCCAGAAGCTTGAGGGCGAGGGTGAATGAAAAACTGTTTTTT.

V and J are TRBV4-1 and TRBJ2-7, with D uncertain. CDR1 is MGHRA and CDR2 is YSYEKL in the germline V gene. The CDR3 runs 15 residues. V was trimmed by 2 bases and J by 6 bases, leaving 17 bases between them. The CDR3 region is CASSQTTGIEVEQYF. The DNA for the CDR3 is TGCGCCAGCAGCCAAACAACTGGGATTGAAGTCGAGCAGTACTTC.

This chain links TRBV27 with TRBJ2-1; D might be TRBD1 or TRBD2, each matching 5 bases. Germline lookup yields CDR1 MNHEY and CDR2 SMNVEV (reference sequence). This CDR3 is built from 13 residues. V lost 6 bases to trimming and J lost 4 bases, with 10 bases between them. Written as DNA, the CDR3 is TGTGCCAGCAGCATGGGGGAGTACAATGAGCAGTTCTTC. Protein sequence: CASSMGEYNEQFF.

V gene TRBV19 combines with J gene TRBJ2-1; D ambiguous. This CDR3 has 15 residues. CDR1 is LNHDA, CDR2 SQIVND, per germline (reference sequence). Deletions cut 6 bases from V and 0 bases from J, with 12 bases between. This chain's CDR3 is CASSQDWSSYNEQFF. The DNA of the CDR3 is TGTGCCAGTAGCCAAGATTGGAGCTCCTACAATGAGCAGTTCTTC.

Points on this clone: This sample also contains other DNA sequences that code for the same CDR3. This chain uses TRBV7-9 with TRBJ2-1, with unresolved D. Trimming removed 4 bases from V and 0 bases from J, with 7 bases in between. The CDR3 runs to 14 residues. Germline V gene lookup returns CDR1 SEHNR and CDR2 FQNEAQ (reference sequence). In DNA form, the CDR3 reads TGTGCCAGCAGCTCTCAGAGCTCCTACAATGAGCAGTTCTTC. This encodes CASSSQSSYNEQFF.

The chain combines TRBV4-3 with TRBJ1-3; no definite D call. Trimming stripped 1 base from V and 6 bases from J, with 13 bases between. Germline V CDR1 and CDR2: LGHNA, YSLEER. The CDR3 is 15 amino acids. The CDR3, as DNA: TGCGCCAGCAGCCAAGGGGCTCATTCCGAAAACACCATATATTTT. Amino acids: CASSQGAHSENTIYF.

This CDR3 is CASSLEGWTQYF. The CDR3 DNA is TGTGCCAGCAGCTTGGAGGGTTGGACCCAGTACTTC. The chain joins TRBV5-4 to TRBJ2-5; D unclear. Germline V CDR1 and CDR2: SGHNT, YYREEE (reference sequence). The CDR3 loop spans 12 amino acids. V was trimmed by 0 bases and J by 7 bases, leaving 7 bases between them.

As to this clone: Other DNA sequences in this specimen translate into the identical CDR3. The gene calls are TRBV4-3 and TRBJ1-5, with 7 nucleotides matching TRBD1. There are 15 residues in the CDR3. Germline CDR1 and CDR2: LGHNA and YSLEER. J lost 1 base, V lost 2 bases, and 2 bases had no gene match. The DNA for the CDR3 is TGCGCCAGCAGCCAATCGACAGGGAGCAATCAGCCCCAGCATTTT. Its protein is CASSQSTGSNQPQHF.

The CDR3 sequence is CASTGTSGGAQTDTQYF. CDR3 nucleotides: TGTGCCAGCACCGGGACTAGCGGGGGCGCCCAGACAGATACGCAGTATTTT. The gene calls are TRBV5-5 and TRBJ2-3; TRBD2 matches at 14 bases. This CDR3 spans 17 amino acids. The V segment lost 6 bases and the J segment 3 bases; nucleotides outside the gene matches: 9. Germline V CDR1 and CDR2: SGHKS, YYEKEE (reference sequence).

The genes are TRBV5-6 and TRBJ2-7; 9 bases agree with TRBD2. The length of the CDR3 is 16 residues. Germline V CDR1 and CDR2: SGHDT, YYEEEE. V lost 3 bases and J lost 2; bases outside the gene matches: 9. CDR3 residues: CASSSTPGLATYEQYF. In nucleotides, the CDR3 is TGTGCCAGCAGCTCAACCCCGGGACTAGCTACCTACGAGCAGTACTTC.

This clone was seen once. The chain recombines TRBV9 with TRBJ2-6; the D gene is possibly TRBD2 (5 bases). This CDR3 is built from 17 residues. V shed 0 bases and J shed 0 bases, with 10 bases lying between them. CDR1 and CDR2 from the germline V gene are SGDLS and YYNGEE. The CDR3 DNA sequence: TGTGCCAGCAGCGTAGACGGGGTTAGCTCTGGGGCCAACGTCCTGACTTTC. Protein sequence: CASSVDGVSSGANVLTF. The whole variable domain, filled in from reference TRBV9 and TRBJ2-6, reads DSGVTQTPKHLITATGQRVTLRCSPRSGDLSVYWYQQSLDQGLQFLIQYYNGEERAKGNILERFSAQQFPDLHSELNLSSLELGDSALYFCASSVDGVSSGANVLTFGAGSRLTVL.

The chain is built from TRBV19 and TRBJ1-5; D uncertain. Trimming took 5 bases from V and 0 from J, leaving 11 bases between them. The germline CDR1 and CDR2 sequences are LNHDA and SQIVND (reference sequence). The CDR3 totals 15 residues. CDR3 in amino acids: CASSPAQNSNQPQHF. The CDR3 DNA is TGTGCCAGTAGTCCGGCGCAAAATAGCAATCAGCCCCAGCATTTT.

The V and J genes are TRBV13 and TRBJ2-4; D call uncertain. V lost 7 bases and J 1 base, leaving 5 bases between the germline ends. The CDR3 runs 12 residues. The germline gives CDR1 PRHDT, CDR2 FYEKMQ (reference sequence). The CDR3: CASKGAKNIQYF. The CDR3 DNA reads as TGTGCCAGCAAGGGTGCCAAAAACATTCAGTACTTC.

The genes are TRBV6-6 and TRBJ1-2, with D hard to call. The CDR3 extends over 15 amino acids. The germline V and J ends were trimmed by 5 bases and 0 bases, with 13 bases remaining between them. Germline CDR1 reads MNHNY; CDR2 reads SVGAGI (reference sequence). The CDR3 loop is CASSVSSATNYGYTF. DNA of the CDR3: TGTGCCAGCAGTGTGAGCAGCGCAACTAACTATGGCTACACCTTC.

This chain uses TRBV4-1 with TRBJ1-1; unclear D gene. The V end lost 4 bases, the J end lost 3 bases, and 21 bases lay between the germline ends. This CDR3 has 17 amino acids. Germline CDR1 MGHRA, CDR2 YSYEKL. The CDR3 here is CASSPLPGLRRDTEAFF. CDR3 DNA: TGCGCCAGCAGCCCCCTTCCCGGCCTCCGCAGAGACACTGAAGCTTTCTTT.

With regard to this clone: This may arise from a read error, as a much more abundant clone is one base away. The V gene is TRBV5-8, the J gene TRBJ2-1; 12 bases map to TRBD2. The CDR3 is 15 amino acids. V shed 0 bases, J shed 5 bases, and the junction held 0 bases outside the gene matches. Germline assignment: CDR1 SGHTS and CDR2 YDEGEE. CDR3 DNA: TGTGCCAGCAGCTTGGGACTAGCGGGGGACAATGAGCAGTTCTTC. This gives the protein CASSLGLAGDNEQFF.

The CDR3 sequence is CASSLSGTGWNQPQHF. Here the CDR3 DNA reads TGTGCCAGCAGTTTATCAGGGACAGGGTGGAATCAGCCCCAGCATTTT. This chain uses TRBV27 with TRBJ1-5; 9 nucleotides match TRBD1. Germline CDR1 MNHEY, CDR2 SMNVEV (reference sequence). The CDR3 is 16 amino acids. The V and J ends lost 0 bases and 4 bases, in that order; junction bases with no gene match: 4.